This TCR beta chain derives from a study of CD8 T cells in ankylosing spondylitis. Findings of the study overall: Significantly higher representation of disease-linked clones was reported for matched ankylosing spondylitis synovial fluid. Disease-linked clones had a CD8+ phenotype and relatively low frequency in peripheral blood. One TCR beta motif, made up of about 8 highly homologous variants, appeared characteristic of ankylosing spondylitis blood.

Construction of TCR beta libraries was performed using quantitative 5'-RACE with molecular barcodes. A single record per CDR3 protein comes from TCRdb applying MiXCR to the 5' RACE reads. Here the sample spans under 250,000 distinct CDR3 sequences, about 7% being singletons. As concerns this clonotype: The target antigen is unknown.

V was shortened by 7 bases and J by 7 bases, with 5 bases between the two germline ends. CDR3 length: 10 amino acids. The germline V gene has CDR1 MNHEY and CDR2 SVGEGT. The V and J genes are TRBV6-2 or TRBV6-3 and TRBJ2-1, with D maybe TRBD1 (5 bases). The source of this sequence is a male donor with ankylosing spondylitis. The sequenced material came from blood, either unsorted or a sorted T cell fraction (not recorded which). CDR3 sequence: CASKGNEQFF. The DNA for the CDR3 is TGTGCCAGCAAGGGGAATGAGCAGTTCTTC.